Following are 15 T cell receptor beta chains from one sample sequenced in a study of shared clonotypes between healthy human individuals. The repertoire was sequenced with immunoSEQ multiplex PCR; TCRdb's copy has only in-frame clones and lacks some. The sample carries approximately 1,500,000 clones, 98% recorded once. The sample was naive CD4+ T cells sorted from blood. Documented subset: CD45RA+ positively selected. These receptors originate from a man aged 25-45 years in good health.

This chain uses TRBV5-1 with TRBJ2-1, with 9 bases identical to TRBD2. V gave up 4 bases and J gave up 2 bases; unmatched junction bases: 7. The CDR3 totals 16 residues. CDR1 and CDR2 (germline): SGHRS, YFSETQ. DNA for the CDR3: TGCGCCAGCAGCCCGGGGACTAGCAGGCCCTACAATGAGCAGTTCTTC. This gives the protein CASSPGTSRPYNEQFF.

The CDR3 is CASGVGTSSDTQYF. CDR3 bases: TGTGCCAGCGGCGTGGGGACTAGCTCAGATACGCAGTATTTT. The chain joins TRBV2 to TRBJ2-3; 9 bases map to TRBD2. After removal of 8 bases from V and 4 bases from J, the junction contained 7 bases not matched to a gene. The CDR3 has 14 residues. CDR1 and CDR2 (germline): SNHLY, FYNNEI.

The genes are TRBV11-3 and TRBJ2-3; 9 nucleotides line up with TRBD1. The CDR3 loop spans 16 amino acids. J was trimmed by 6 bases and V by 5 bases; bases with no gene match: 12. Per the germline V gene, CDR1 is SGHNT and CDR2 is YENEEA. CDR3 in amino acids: CASSGQVGQGSDTQYF. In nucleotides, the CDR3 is TGTGCCAGCAGCGGTCAAGTCGGACAGGGGTCGGATACGCAGTATTTT.

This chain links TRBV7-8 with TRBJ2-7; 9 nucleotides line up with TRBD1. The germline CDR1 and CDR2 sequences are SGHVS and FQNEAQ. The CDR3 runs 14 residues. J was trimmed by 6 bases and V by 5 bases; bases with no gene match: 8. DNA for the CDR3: TGTGCCAGCAGCGCCGACAGGGGGGCCGGCGAGCAGTACTTC. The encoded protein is CASSADRGAGEQYF.

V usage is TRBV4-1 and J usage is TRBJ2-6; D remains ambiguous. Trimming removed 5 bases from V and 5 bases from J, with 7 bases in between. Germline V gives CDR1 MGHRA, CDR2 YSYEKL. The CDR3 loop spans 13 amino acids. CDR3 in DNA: TGCGCCAGCAGCAACGAAAGGGCCAACGTCCTGACTTTC. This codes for CASSNERANVLTF.

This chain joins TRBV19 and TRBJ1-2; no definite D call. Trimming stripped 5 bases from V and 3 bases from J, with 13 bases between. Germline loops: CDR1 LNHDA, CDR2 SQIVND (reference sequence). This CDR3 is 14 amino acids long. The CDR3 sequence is CASSRALEHYGYTF. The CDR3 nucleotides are TGTGCCAGTAGTCGGGCCCTGGAGCACTATGGCTACACCTTC.

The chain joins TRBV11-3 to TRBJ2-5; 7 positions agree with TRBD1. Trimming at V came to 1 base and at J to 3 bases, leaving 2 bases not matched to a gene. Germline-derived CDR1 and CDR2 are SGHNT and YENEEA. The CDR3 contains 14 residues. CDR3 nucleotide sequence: TGTGCCAGCAGCTTAGGGCAGGGGGAAGAGACCCAGTACTTC. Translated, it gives CASSLGQGEETQYF.

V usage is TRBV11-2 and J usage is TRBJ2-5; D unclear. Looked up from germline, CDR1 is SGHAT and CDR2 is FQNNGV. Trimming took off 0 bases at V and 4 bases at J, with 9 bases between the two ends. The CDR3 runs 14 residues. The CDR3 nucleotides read TGTGCCAGCAGCTTAGATCTGAGAGGAGAGACCCAGTACTTC. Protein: CASSLDLRGETQYF.

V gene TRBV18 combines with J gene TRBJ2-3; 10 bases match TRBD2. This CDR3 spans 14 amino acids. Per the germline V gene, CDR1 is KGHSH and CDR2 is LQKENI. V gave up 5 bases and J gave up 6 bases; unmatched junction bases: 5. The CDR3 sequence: CASSSLAGADTQYF. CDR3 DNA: TGTGCCAGCTCATCGCTAGCGGGAGCTGATACGCAGTATTTT.

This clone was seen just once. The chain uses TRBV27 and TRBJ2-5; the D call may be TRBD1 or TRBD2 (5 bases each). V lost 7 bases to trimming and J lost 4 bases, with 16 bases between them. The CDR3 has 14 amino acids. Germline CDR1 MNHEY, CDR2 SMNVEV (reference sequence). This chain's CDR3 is CASKGRLIAETQYF. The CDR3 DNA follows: TGTGCCAGCAAGGGACGCCTAATCGCAGAGACCCAGTACTTC.

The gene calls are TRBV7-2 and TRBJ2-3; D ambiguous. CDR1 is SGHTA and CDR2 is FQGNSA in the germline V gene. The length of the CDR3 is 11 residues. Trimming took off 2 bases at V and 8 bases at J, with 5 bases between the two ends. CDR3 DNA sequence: TGTGCCAGCAGCTTATCTCCTACGCAGTATTTT. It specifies CASSLSPTQYF.

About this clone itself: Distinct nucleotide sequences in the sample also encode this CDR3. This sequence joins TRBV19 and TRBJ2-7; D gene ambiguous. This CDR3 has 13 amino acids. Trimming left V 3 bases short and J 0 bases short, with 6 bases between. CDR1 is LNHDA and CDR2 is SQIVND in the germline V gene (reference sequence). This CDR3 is CASSIRVSYEQYF. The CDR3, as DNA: TGTGCCAGTAGTATTCGGGTCTCCTACGAGCAGTACTTC.

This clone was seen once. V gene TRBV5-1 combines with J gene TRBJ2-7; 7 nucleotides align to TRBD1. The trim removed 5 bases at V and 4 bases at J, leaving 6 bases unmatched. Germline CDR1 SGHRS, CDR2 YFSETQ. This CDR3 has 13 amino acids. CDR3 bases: TGCGCCAGCAGGTTTGACAGGGAATACGAGCAGTACTTC. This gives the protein CASRFDREYEQYF. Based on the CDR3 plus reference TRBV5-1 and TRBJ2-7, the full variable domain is KAGVTQTPRYLIKTRGQQVTLSCSPISGHRSVSWYQQTPGQGLQFLFEYFSETQRNKGNFPGRFSGRQFSNSRSEMNVSTLELGDSALYLCASRFDREYEQYFGPGTRLTVT.

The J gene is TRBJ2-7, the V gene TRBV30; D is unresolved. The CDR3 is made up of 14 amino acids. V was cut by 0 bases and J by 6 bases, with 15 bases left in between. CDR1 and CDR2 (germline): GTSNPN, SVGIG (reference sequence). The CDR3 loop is CAWSVNSFWGEQYF. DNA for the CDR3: TGTGCCTGGAGTGTAAATTCCTTCTGGGGCGAGCAGTACTTC.

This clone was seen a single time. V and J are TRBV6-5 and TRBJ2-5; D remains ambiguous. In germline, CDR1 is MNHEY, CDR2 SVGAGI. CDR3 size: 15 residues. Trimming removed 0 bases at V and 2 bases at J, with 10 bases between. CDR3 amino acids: CASSYSGNIQETQYF. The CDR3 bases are TGTGCCAGCAGTTACTCGGGCAACATACAAGAGACCCAGTACTTC.